This T cell receptor (beta chain) was found in a study of blood T cell repertoires in COVID-19. Whole-study context: Sources were T cells, B-cell-depleted T cells, or PBMCs; the material itself was cDNA or gDNA.

This table comes from immunoSEQ multiplex PCR, and its TCRdb copy is limited to in-frame clones, with some not included. The data contain over 25,000 clones, 85% of them singletons. There are a few counts of this clone. The CDR3 runs 15 residues. Deletions cut 6 bases from V and 0 bases from J, with 12 bases between. Germline V gene data show CDR1 as LNHDA and CDR2 as SQIVND (reference sequence). V is TRBV19 and J is TRBJ1-3; weak D call: TRBD1 (5 bases). Sequencing used peripheral blood. This TCR came from a man of 80 years or more with active COVID-19. Here the CDR3 reads CASRDSSFSGNTIYF. The CDR3 coding sequence is TGTGCCAGTAGAGACAGCTCCTTCTCTGGAAACACCATATATTTT.